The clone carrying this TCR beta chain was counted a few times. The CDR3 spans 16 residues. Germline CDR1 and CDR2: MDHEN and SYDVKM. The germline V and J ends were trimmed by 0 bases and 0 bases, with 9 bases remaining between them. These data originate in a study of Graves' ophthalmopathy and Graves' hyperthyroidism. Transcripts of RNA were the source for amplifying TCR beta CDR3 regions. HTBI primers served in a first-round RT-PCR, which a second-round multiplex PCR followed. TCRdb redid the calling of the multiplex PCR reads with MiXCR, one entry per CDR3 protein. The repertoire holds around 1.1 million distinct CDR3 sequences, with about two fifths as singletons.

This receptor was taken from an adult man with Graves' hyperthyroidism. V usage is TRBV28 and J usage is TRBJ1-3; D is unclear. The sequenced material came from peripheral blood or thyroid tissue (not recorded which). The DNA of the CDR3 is TGTGCCAGCAGTTTATGGCCCGTAAGCTCTGGAAACACCATATATTTT. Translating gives CASSLWPVSSGNTIYF.